The next 31 T cell receptor beta chains were all read from a single sample in a study of T cell repertoires in cytomegalovirus infection. One entry per CDR3 protein, called by TCRdb with MiXCR from the reads. The table includes 100,000 to 150,000 distinct CDR3 sequences, more than 30% detected once. These receptors' targets are unknown. The sample consisted of CD8+ T cells from cultured PBMCs, taken from culture after CMV antigen stimulation. These receptors were collected from a human donor in good health (CMV status not recorded). Some clones in this sample may be carry-over from other donors' samples.

J is TRBJ2-5 and V is TRBV12-3 or TRBV12-4; D tentatively reads TRBD1 or TRBD2 (6 bases each). The CDR3 spans 14 residues. Deletions cut 6 bases from V and 5 bases from J, with 16 bases between. The CDR3 loop is CASSPGASLETQYF. The CDR3 DNA follows: TGTGCCAGCAGCCCGGGGGCCTCCCTGGAGACCCAGTACTTC.

The sample holds a few counts of this clonotype. The rearrangement links TRBV5-5 to TRBJ2-1, with 7 bases lining up with TRBD2. This CDR3 is 13 amino acids long. Per the germline V gene, CDR1 is SGHKS and CDR2 is YYEKEE (reference sequence). V shed 4 bases, J shed 8 bases, and the junction held 6 bases outside the gene matches. The CDR3 region has the DNA TGTGCCAGCAGCCTAGGGCTAGCGGATGAGCAGTTCTTC. This codes for CASSLGLADEQFF.

This clonotype showed up just a few times. V and J are TRBV6-1 and TRBJ1-2; TRBD1 matches at 9 bases. With V trimmed by 6 bases and J by 7 bases, 9 bases remained unmatched. This CDR3 region has 14 residues. The germline CDR1 and CDR2 sequences are MNHNS and SASEGT. CDR3 residues: CASRPWTGDSGYTF. In nucleotides, the CDR3 is TGTGCCAGCAGGCCTTGGACAGGGGACAGTGGCTACACCTTC.

There are a few counts of this clonotype. The chain recombines TRBV27 with TRBJ1-2; D is perhaps TRBD1 (5 bases). Trimming took 3 bases from V and 1 from J, leaving 15 bases between them. The CDR3 totals 16 residues. CDR1 and CDR2 from the germline V gene are MNHEY and SMNVEV (reference sequence). In DNA, the CDR3 is TGTGCCAGCAGTTTCGCCCGCCGACAGAATAACTATGGCTACACCTTC. The encoded protein is CASSFARRQNNYGYTF.

The rearrangement uses TRBV12-3 or TRBV12-4 and TRBJ2-1; 8 nucleotides agree with TRBD1. The trim removed 3 bases at V and 2 bases at J, leaving 9 bases unmatched. This CDR3 is built from 17 residues. The CDR3 sequence: CASSLDSGQATYNEQFF. CDR3 DNA sequence: TGTGCCAGCAGTTTGGACTCGGGACAGGCCACCTACAATGAGCAGTTCTTC.

The rearrangement uses TRBV20-1 and TRBJ2-7; 10 bases are shared with TRBD1. There are 14 residues in the CDR3. Germline V lookup: CDR1 DFQATT, CDR2 SNEGSKA (reference sequence). V lost 3 bases, J lost 6 bases, and 8 bases stayed unmatched. DNA for the CDR3: TGCAGTGCTAGTACCGGACAGGGGGTTATCGAGCAGTACTTC. Its protein is CSASTGQGVIEQYF.

This clonotype turned up a few times. The chain carries TRBV7-9 and TRBJ2-7; D could derive from TRBD1 or TRBD2 (5 bases each). V was cut by 5 bases and J by 4 bases, with 12 bases left in between. The CDR3 totals 13 residues. CDR1 SEHNR and CDR2 FQNEAQ come from the germline V gene (reference sequence). CDR3 sequence: CASSQVGEYEQYF. CDR3 DNA: TGTGCCAGCAGCCAGGTGGGGGAATACGAGCAGTACTTC.

The chain couples TRBV7-2 to TRBJ2-5, with TRBD1 identical over 7 bases. The germline V gene encodes CDR1 SGHTA and CDR2 FQGNSA. This CDR3 contains 15 residues. The V and J ends lost 1 base and 5 bases, in that order; junction bases with no gene match: 7. The CDR3 reads CASSLVSGGEETQYF. For the CDR3, the DNA is TGTGCCAGCAGCTTAGTTTCAGGGGGTGAGGAGACCCAGTACTTC.

This clonotype was seen a few times. The chain links TRBV27 to TRBJ1-5; a weak D match, TRBD1 (5 bases). CDR1 and CDR2 (germline): MNHEY, SMNVEV (reference sequence). Trimming left V 5 bases short and J 2 bases short, with 7 bases between. The CDR3 consists of 13 residues. As DNA, the CDR3 is TGTGCCAGCAGTACCAGGGGCAATCAGCCCCAGCATTTT. It is translated as CASSTRGNQPQHF.

This clonotype was counted once. The rearrangement links TRBV5-6 to TRBJ2-7, with D tentatively TRBD2 (5 bases). Trimming pared 2 bases from V and 3 bases from J, leaving 12 bases between. From germline, CDR1 is SGHDT and CDR2 YYEEEE. The CDR3 is 14 amino acids. Here the CDR3 DNA reads TGTGCCAGCAGCTTAAGACCGGAGGTCTACGAGCAGTACTTC. Protein sequence: CASSLRPEVYEQYF.

The rearrangement joins TRBV19 to TRBJ1-5; D is ambiguous. The CDR3 is made up of 14 amino acids. The V and J ends lost 3 bases and 3 bases respectively, with 9 bases between them. The germline V gene has CDR1 LNHDA and CDR2 SQIVND (reference sequence). The CDR3 nucleotides are TGTGCCAGTAGTATGCTTCGAAACAATCAGCCCCAGCATTTT. Amino acid sequence: CASSMLRNNQPQHF.

V is TRBV6-1 and J is TRBJ2-7; D is perhaps TRBD2 (6 bases). The CDR3 is 15 amino acids. V was trimmed by 6 bases and J by 2 bases, leaving 17 bases between them. Germline-derived CDR1 and CDR2 are MNHNS and SASEGT. CDR3 loop: CASSAFSGDTYEQYF. The CDR3, as DNA: TGTGCCAGCAGCGCCTTCTCGGGAGACACCTACGAGCAGTACTTC.

The chain links TRBV28 to TRBJ1-1; D not resolved. This CDR3 contains 14 residues. The V and J ends lost 10 bases and 3 bases respectively, with 18 bases between them. Germline V lookup: CDR1 MDHEN, CDR2 SYDVKM. Here the CDR3 reads CATDPHREYTEAFF. CDR3 DNA: TGTGCCACCGATCCCCACAGAGAGTACACTGAAGCTTTCTTT.

This clonotype showed up just a few times. The J gene is TRBJ1-5, the V gene TRBV27, with D maybe TRBD1 (6 bases). Germline CDR1 and CDR2: MNHEY and SMNVEV (reference sequence). Trimming removed 5 bases from V and 0 bases from J, with 17 bases in between. The CDR3 runs to 17 residues. For the CDR3, the DNA is TGTGCCAGCAGTCCTAGGGCCCCGGGACATAGCAATCAGCCCCAGCATTTT. This sequence encodes CASSPRAPGHSNQPQHF.

This clonotype was picked up one time. The chain uses TRBV5-6 and TRBJ1-5; D possibly corresponds to TRBD1 (6 bases). This CDR3 has 13 amino acids. Per the germline V gene, CDR1 is SGHDT and CDR2 is YYEEEE. V lost 2 bases, J lost 5 bases, and 8 bases lay in between. The DNA of the CDR3 is TGTGCCAGCAGCTTTGGACAGTATCAGCCCCAGCATTTT. Its protein product is CASSFGQYQPQHF.

The chain is built from TRBV6-8 and TRBJ2-7; TRBD2 matches 7 bases. Trimming cost V 3 bases and J 3 bases; bases outside gene matches: 14. In germline, CDR1 is MNHGY, CDR2 SAAAGT. The CDR3 spans 17 residues. This chain's CDR3 is CASSYISLASGFYEQYF. CDR3 DNA sequence: TGTGCCAGCAGTTATATCTCTTTGGCTAGCGGATTCTACGAGCAGTACTTC.

Concerning this clonotype itself: A junction end diverges from the germline sequence, so it may reflect a read error. The rearrangement uses TRBV12-5 and TRBJ2-5, with D perhaps TRBD1 or TRBD2 (5 bases each). Germline V gene data show CDR1 as LGHNT and CDR2 as FRNRAP. This CDR3 spans 13 amino acids. CDR3 residues: CARPNTGPKTRYF. In DNA, the CDR3 is TGTGCTCGTCCCAACACGGGGCCGAAGACCCGGTACTTC.

This clonotype was counted between two and nine times. This chain connects TRBV27 to TRBJ2-5, with a tentative D call TRBD1 (5 bases). Germline values: CDR1 MNHEY, CDR2 SMNVEV (reference sequence). The V gene lost 5 bases and the J gene lost 4 bases, with 14 bases spanning the gap. The length of the CDR3 is 14 residues. The CDR3 is CASSPTSRGETQYF. The DNA for the CDR3 is TGTGCCAGCAGTCCTACCTCTAGGGGAGAGACCCAGTACTTC.

The CDR3 DNA reads TGTGCCGCCCGCGGGGGGAAAATTGACACCGGGGAGCTGTTTTTT. Translating gives CAARGGKIDTGELFF. The rearrangement links TRBV28 to TRBJ2-2; 8 nucleotides line up with TRBD2. In germline, CDR1 is MDHEN, CDR2 SYDVKM. V lost 11 bases and J lost 3; bases outside the gene matches: 11. The CDR3 is made up of 15 amino acids.

The chain uses TRBV7-9 and TRBJ2-7; D is possibly TRBD1 (5 bases). Germline assignment: CDR1 SEHNR and CDR2 FQNEAQ (reference sequence). V lost 5 bases, J lost 3 bases, and 8 bases lay in between. The CDR3 length is 12 residues. The CDR3 region is CASSDSSYEQYF. The CDR3 coding sequence is TGTGCCAGCAGCGACAGCAGCTACGAGCAGTACTTC.

Concerning this clonotype itself: It may be a read error: a sequence one base away is much more abundant. The chain carries TRBV27 and TRBJ2-5; possible D gene TRBD2, 5 bases. V dropped 2 bases and J dropped 5 bases, with 9 bases sitting between them. Germline CDR1 is MNHEY and CDR2 is SMNVEV (reference sequence). The CDR3 runs to 13 residues. The CDR3 reads CASSLVRRETQYF. As DNA, the CDR3 is TGTGCCAGCAGTTTAGTGAGGAGGGAGACCCAGTACTTC.

As regards this clonotype: One end of the junction does not line up with germline, which may come from a read error. The chain joins TRBV12-3 or TRBV12-4 to TRBJ2-1, with 7 nucleotides matching TRBD1. CDR3 length equals 15 residues. The CDR3 region has the DNA TGTGCCAGCAGTTGGCCCGGGACAGCCTACAATGAGCAGATCTTC. The encoded protein is CASSWPGTAYNEQIF.

This clonotype was seen more than once but under ten times. V and J are TRBV27 and TRBJ1-6; the match to TRBD1 covers 8 bases. V lost 7 bases, J lost 0 bases, and 2 bases stayed unmatched. Per the germline V gene, CDR1 is MNHEY and CDR2 is SMNVEV (reference sequence). The length of the CDR3 is 15 residues. This chain's CDR3 is CASTGQGSYNSPLHF. DNA of the CDR3: TGTGCCAGCACCGGACAGGGCTCCTATAATTCACCCCTCCACTTT.

This clonotype was detected a few times. The chain carries TRBV12-3 or TRBV12-4 and TRBJ2-2, with D perhaps being TRBD1 or TRBD2 (5 bases each). This CDR3 is 16 amino acids long. V gave up 3 bases and J gave up 2 bases, with 13 bases separating them. The CDR3 DNA is TGTGCCAGCAGTTTTGGAGCTGGGACCAACACCGGGGAGCTGTTTTTT. Amino acid sequence: CASSFGAGTNTGELFF.

This clonotype was seen only a few times. The V call is TRBV11-2, the J call TRBJ2-7; 9 bases line up with TRBD1. This CDR3 has 15 residues. Germline-derived CDR1 and CDR2 are SGHAT and FQNNGV. The V segment lost 4 bases and the J segment 1 base; nucleotides outside the gene matches: 5. This CDR3 is CASSSRTGVSYEQYF. The CDR3 DNA sequence: TGTGCCAGCAGCTCTCGGACAGGGGTTTCCTACGAGCAGTACTTC.

This chain joins TRBV12-3 or TRBV12-4 and TRBJ1-6, with 8 bases aligning to TRBD1. V was clipped by 4 bases and J by 9 bases; unmatched bases: 11. The CDR3 loop spans 16 amino acids. Written as DNA, the CDR3 is TGTGCCAGCAGTTCCCCCGTGACAGGGGACTTTTCACCCCTCCACTTT. Its protein is CASSSPVTGDFSPLHF.

This clonotype was observed a few times. The rearrangement uses TRBV12-3 or TRBV12-4 and TRBJ2-2; TRBD1 is a possible D gene (6 bases). Deletions cut 5 bases from V and 0 bases from J, with 13 bases between. The length of the CDR3 is 16 residues. The CDR3 DNA reads as TGTGCCAGCAGTCCTCAGGACAGAGCGAACACCGGGGAGCTGTTTTTT. It yields the protein CASSPQDRANTGELFF.

V and J are TRBV28 and TRBJ2-3; tentatively, D is TRBD2 (5 bases). This CDR3 region has 17 residues. Per germline, CDR1 MDHEN and CDR2 SYDVKM. V was clipped by 1 base and J by 2 bases, with 16 bases between them. Written as DNA, the CDR3 is TGTGCCAGCAGTTTATCAGGCACGGGAAAGGACACAGATACGCAGTATTTT. Its protein product is CASSLSGTGKDTDTQYF.

Points on this clonotype: A junction end diverges from the germline sequence, so it may reflect a read error. The chain carries TRBV7-8 and TRBJ1-6; D is possibly TRBD1 (5 bases). The germline gives CDR1 SGHVS, CDR2 FQNEAQ. This CDR3 has 16 amino acids. The chain's CDR3 is CASGLLGEQANSPLHF. The CDR3 DNA reads TGTGCCAGCGGCTTATTAGGGGAACAGGCTAATTCACCCCTCCACTTT. Full variable domain (rest looked up from reference TRBV7-8 and TRBJ1-6): GAGVSQSPRYKVAKRGQDVALRCDPISGHVSLFWYQQALGQGPEFLTYFQNEAQLDKSGLPSDRFFAERPEGSVSTLKIQRTQQEDSAVYLCASGLLGEQANSPLHFGNGTRLTVT.

This clonotype appeared a few times. The chain couples TRBV20-1 to TRBJ1-2; no clear D. Trimming took 3 bases from V and 5 from J, leaving 10 bases between them. This CDR3 comprises 12 residues. Germline assignment: CDR1 DFQATT and CDR2 SNEGSKA (reference sequence). CDR3: CSASGPTYGYTF. The CDR3 nucleotides read TGCAGTGCTAGTGGACCGACATATGGCTACACCTTC.

This clonotype has just a few counts. The chain couples TRBV20-1 to TRBJ2-7; 7 nucleotides line up with TRBD2. The CDR3 covers 14 residues. Per the germline V gene, CDR1 is DFQATT and CDR2 is SNEGSKA (reference sequence). V was pared by 0 bases and J by 4 bases, with 6 bases of the junction left unmatched. The CDR3 region has the DNA TGCAGTGCTAGAGACCCCCGGGACTATTACGAGCAGTACTTC. This codes for CSARDPRDYYEQYF.